The 32 T cell receptor beta chains presented below share a single source sample, sequenced in a study of cytomegalovirus exposure and HLA in healthy donors. Use of 60 Vbeta and 13 Jbeta primers characterized the PCR. TCRdb's copy holds only in-frame clones and misses some; the assay was immunoSEQ multiplex PCR. The data show roughly 120,000 clones, approximately 80% seen once. Sequenced material: PBMCs. The receptors shown here come from a man younger than 45 in good health and CMV-seropositive.

This clone came up a few times. V usage is TRBV4-1 and J usage is TRBJ2-1; D unclear. Trimming pared 0 bases from V and 8 bases from J, leaving 14 bases between. There are 15 residues in the CDR3. The V gene's germline CDR1 is MGHRA and CDR2 YSYEKL. CDR3 nucleotide sequence: TGCGCCAGCAGCCAAGACAGGCTTCCCCTCGATGAGCAGTTCTTC. Translation: CASSQDRLPLDEQFF.

The J gene is TRBJ2-7, the V gene TRBV2; the match to TRBD2 covers 8 bases. The CDR3 sequence is 14 residues long. Looked up from germline, CDR1 is SNHLY and CDR2 is FYNNEI. With 5 bases clipped from V and 6 bases from J, the junction kept 9 bases outside the gene matches. The CDR3 sequence: CASSHPGLGGEQYV. CDR3 DNA sequence: TGTGCCAGCAGTCATCCGGGACTAGGAGGCGAGCAGTACGTC.

The chain has TRBV4-1 and TRBJ1-2, with TRBD1 matching 7 bases. V shed 1 base and J 4 bases; nucleotides not matched to a gene: 9. Germline V gene sequence: CDR1 MGHRA, CDR2 YSYEKL. The CDR3 extends over 16 amino acids. CDR3 protein: CASSQGVLTGAYGYTF. CDR3 bases: TGCGCCAGCAGCCAAGGCGTATTAACAGGGGCCTATGGCTACACCTTC.

The V and J genes are TRBV7-6 and TRBJ1-2; a weak D match, TRBD1 (5 bases). The V gene's germline CDR1 is SGHVS and CDR2 FNYEAQ. Between the trimmed V and J ends, which lost 5 bases and 5 bases, there was a span of 15 bases. This CDR3 comprises 14 residues. CDR3 in amino acids: CASSPRDGLYGYTF. The CDR3 coding sequence is TGTGCCAGCAGCCCGCGGGACGGGTTATATGGCTACACCTTC.

This clone is a singleton in its sample. The chain uses TRBV27 and TRBJ2-1; 8 bases match TRBD1. Germline loops: CDR1 MNHEY, CDR2 SMNVEV (reference sequence). Unmatched junction bases numbered 5, after V lost 6 bases and J lost 13 bases. This CDR3 contains 11 residues. The CDR3 DNA sequence: TGTGCCAGCAGATCACAGGGGGTCCAGTTCTTC. Its protein product is CASRSQGVQFF.

This sequence joins TRBV6-5 and TRBJ1-1; 8 bases map to TRBD1. The CDR3 is made up of 14 amino acids. Per germline, CDR1 MNHEY and CDR2 SVGAGI. With V trimmed by 6 bases and J by 6 bases, 9 bases remained unmatched. This CDR3 reads CASSPLQGVAEAFF. The CDR3 DNA sequence: TGTGCCAGCAGCCCTCTACAGGGGGTCGCTGAAGCTTTCTTT.

CDR3 protein: CASSAGEKTDTQYF. CDR3 in DNA: TGTGCCAGCAGCGCCGGGGAGAAGACAGATACGCAGTATTTT. The rearrangement joins TRBV2 to TRBJ2-3; the D gene is possibly TRBD2 (5 bases). CDR3 size: 14 residues. V was clipped by 6 bases and J by 3 bases, with 13 bases between them. The V gene's germline CDR1 is SNHLY and CDR2 FYNNEI.

The J gene is TRBJ2-5, the V gene TRBV11-2, with a possible D match to TRBD1 (5 bases). V was trimmed by 4 bases and J by 4 bases, leaving 10 bases between them. The CDR3 covers 13 residues. CDR1 is SGHAT and CDR2 is FQNNGV in the germline V gene. The CDR3 sequence: CASSYRLGETQYF. CDR3 nucleotides: TGTGCCAGCAGCTACAGGCTAGGAGAGACCCAGTACTTC.

The rearrangement uses TRBV15 and TRBJ1-4; 7 nucleotides agree with TRBD1. Per the germline V gene, CDR1 is LNHNV and CDR2 is YYDKDF (reference sequence). This CDR3 comprises 15 residues. With 1 base clipped from V and 3 bases from J, the junction kept 2 bases outside the gene matches. CDR3 protein: CATSRGGTANEKLFF. The DNA of the CDR3 is TGTGCCACCAGCAGAGGAGGGACAGCTAATGAAAAACTGTTTTTT.

This chain uses TRBV7-9 with TRBJ1-1; D is uncertain. CDR1 is SEHNR, CDR2 FQNEAQ, per germline (reference sequence). The CDR3 length is 16 residues. Trimming shortened V by 7 bases and J by 2 bases, and 20 bases separated the two germline ends. In nucleotides, the CDR3 is TGTGCCAGCAACCTTAATATTAGACTGATTAACACTGAAGCTTTCTTT. Translating it yields CASNLNIRLINTEAFF. Supplemented by reference TRBV7-9 and TRBJ1-1, the full variable domain reads DTGVSQNPRHKITKRGQNVTFRCDPISEHNRLYWYRQTLGQGPEFLTYFQNEAQLEKSRLLSDRFSAERPKGSFSTLEIQRTEQGDSAMYLCASNLNIRLINTEAFFGQGTRLTVV.

The V call is TRBV4-1, the J call TRBJ1-3; D is undetermined. This CDR3 has 15 amino acids. Germline CDR1 and CDR2: MGHRA and YSYEKL. Between the trimmed V and J ends, which lost 1 base and 0 bases, there was a span of 7 bases. The CDR3 loop reads CASSQGVLSGNTIYF. Written as DNA, the CDR3 is TGCGCCAGCAGCCAAGGTGTTCTCTCTGGAAACACCATATATTTT.

The chain carries TRBV5-1 and TRBJ2-7, with TRBD2 matching 15 bases. V lost 3 bases and J lost 9; bases outside the gene matches: 7. CDR1 SGHRS and CDR2 YFSETQ come from the germline V gene. The CDR3 contains 15 residues. CDR3 in DNA: TGCGCCAGCAGCTCTGACCCGGGACTAGCGGGGGGGCAGTACTTC. Translated, it gives CASSSDPGLAGGQYF.

The chain employs TRBV7-9 and TRBJ1-5; the match to TRBD1 covers 9 bases. This CDR3 has 16 amino acids. Germline loops: CDR1 SEHNR, CDR2 FQNEAQ (reference sequence). The ends lost 5 bases at V and 4 bases at J; junction bases unmatched: 9. CDR3 coding DNA: TGTGCCAGCAGCCTTTACAGGGGGCCGGGAAATCAGCCCCAGCATTTT. Amino acids: CASSLYRGPGNQPQHF.

V usage is TRBV7-9 and J usage is TRBJ2-1, with 9 bases fitting TRBD2. Germline V gene lookup returns CDR1 SEHNR and CDR2 FQNEAQ (reference sequence). The CDR3 length is 15 residues. Trimming cost V 0 bases and J 9 bases; bases outside gene matches: 6. The CDR3 protein is CASSLAAGGPREQFF. CDR3 in DNA: TGTGCCAGCAGCTTAGCGGCGGGGGGGCCCCGTGAGCAGTTCTTC.

The gene calls are TRBV9 and TRBJ1-2; D is perhaps TRBD1 (6 bases). Germline V gene lookup returns CDR1 SGDLS and CDR2 YYNGEE. Trimming shortened V by 4 bases and J by 5 bases, and 18 bases separated the two germline ends. The CDR3 length is 15 residues. CDR3 sequence (DNA): TGTGCCAGCAGCCCCGGTGGGGGGGCGGTTTATGGCTACACCTTC. Protein product: CASSPGGGAVYGYTF.

The rearrangement uses TRBV2 and TRBJ2-2; D unclear. The V end lost 2 bases, the J end lost 2 bases, and 12 bases lay between the germline ends. The CDR3 length is 16 residues. CDR1 is SNHLY, CDR2 FYNNEI, per germline. Written as DNA, the CDR3 is TGTGCCAGCAGTGAAATAGAGACTTTAAACACCGGGGAGCTGTTTTTT. This gives the protein CASSEIETLNTGELFF.

The genes are TRBV19 and TRBJ1-2, with 10 bases matching TRBD1. Looked up from germline, CDR1 is LNHDA and CDR2 is SQIVND (reference sequence). The CDR3 has 14 residues. Losses at the gene ends were 6 bases for V and 6 bases for J; bases not matched to a gene: 7. The CDR3: CASRWGQGLDGYTF. CDR3 in DNA: TGTGCCAGTAGGTGGGGACAGGGGTTGGATGGCTACACCTTC.

The DNA for the CDR3 is TGCGCCAGCAGCACGGGGACTAGCGGGAGGGCTGGGGTGGATGAGCAGTTCTTC. The encoded protein is CASSTGTSGRAGVDEQFF. The V gene is TRBV5-1, the J gene TRBJ2-1, with 16 positions matching TRBD2. With 4 bases clipped from V and 8 bases from J, the junction kept 12 bases outside the gene matches. Per germline, CDR1 SGHRS and CDR2 YFSETQ. This CDR3 region has 18 residues.

This rearrangement joins TRBV14 to TRBJ1-6, with a weak D call TRBD1 (6 bases). Germline V gene data show CDR1 as SGHDN and CDR2 as FVKESK. CDR3 size: 14 residues. Trimming removed 6 bases at V and 7 bases at J, with 13 bases between. The CDR3 is CASSHMDRNSPLHF. The CDR3 nucleotides are TGTGCCAGCAGTCACATGGACAGAAATTCACCCCTCCACTTT.

This chain connects TRBV7-8 to TRBJ2-5, with TRBD2 identical over 10 bases. The length of the CDR3 is 17 residues. Germline values: CDR1 SGHVS, CDR2 FQNEAQ. The J segment lost 2 bases and the V segment lost 1 base, leaving 7 bases of the junction unmatched. CDR3 in DNA: TGTGCCAGCAGCTTAGAAGCGGGGGGGATCCGGCAAGAGACCCAGTACTTC. It specifies CASSLEAGGIRQETQYF.

This clone was seen once. This chain joins TRBV9 and TRBJ2-2, with TRBD2 as a possible D gene (6 bases). Germline V gives CDR1 SGDLS, CDR2 YYNGEE. With 0 bases removed from V and 7 bases from J, the gap between germline ends came to 13 bases. The CDR3 extends over 15 amino acids. CDR3 sequence reads: CASSVVASVRGELFF. Here the CDR3 DNA reads TGTGCCAGCAGCGTAGTGGCTAGCGTACGCGGGGAGCTGTTTTTT.

The rearrangement joins TRBV30 to TRBJ1-1; D is perhaps TRBD1 (6 bases). V gave up 0 bases and J gave up 8 bases, with 13 bases separating them. There are 13 residues in the CDR3. Per the germline V gene, CDR1 is GTSNPN and CDR2 is SVGIG (reference sequence). CDR3 sequence: CAWSVRSGQEAFF. The CDR3 DNA reads TGTGCCTGGAGTGTACGGTCAGGACAGGAAGCTTTCTTT.

V usage is TRBV5-1 and J usage is TRBJ2-7; 16 bases fit TRBD2. Germline assignment: CDR1 SGHRS and CDR2 YFSETQ. Trimming cost V 4 bases and J 7 bases; bases outside gene matches: 8. This CDR3 has 16 residues. In DNA form, the CDR3 reads TGCGCCAGCAGCCGCGGGACTAGCGGGGGGGGAGCTGAGCAGTACTTC. This codes for CASSRGTSGGGAEQYF.

The chain combines TRBV30 with TRBJ1-3; 7 bases map to TRBD1. V lost 1 base to trimming and J lost 0 bases; unmatched junction nucleotides: 6. Germline V gene sequence: CDR1 GTSNPN, CDR2 SVGIG (reference sequence). This CDR3 is 16 amino acids long. In DNA, the CDR3 is TGTGCCTGGAGTGACTGGACAGGATACTCTGGAAACACCATATATTTT. Its translation: CAWSDWTGYSGNTIYF.

This chain connects TRBV27 to TRBJ2-6; D unclear. Trimming removed 6 bases at V and 2 bases at J, with 5 bases between. Germline V gene data show CDR1 as MNHEY and CDR2 as SMNVEV (reference sequence). The CDR3 length is 13 residues. CDR3 in amino acids: CASRRPGANVLTF. The CDR3, as DNA: TGTGCCAGCAGGCGTCCTGGGGCCAACGTCCTGACTTTC.

The chain employs TRBV4-1 and TRBJ2-1; 13 bases align to TRBD2. This CDR3 spans 17 amino acids. J gave up 2 bases and V 3 bases, and 4 bases lay outside the gene matches. Germline V gives CDR1 MGHRA, CDR2 YSYEKL. The CDR3 here is CASSHETSGGAYNEQFF. The CDR3 DNA reads TGCGCCAGCAGCCACGAAACTAGCGGGGGGGCCTACAATGAGCAGTTCTTC.

The chain uses TRBV6-1 and TRBJ1-6, with 8 nucleotides matching TRBD1. CDR1 and CDR2 from the germline V gene are MNHNS and SASEGT. CDR3 size: 15 residues. V was pared by 7 bases and J by 10 bases, with 12 bases of the junction left unmatched. The CDR3 DNA reads TGTGCCAGCATCAACAGGGGGGGTCTAGGGTCACCCCTCCACTTT. It translates to CASINRGGLGSPLHF.

The rearrangement joins TRBV6-1 to TRBJ2-7; 7 bases fit TRBD1. V gave up 5 bases and J gave up 2 bases; unmatched junction bases: 6. Germline values: CDR1 MNHNS, CDR2 SASEGT. The CDR3 is 14 amino acids. CDR3 sequence (DNA): TGTGCCAGCAGTACAGGGGATTCGGCCTACGAGCAGTACTTC. This translates into CASSTGDSAYEQYF.

The gene calls are TRBV19 and TRBJ2-1; D possibly corresponds to TRBD1 (6 bases). V was pared by 1 base and J by 4 bases, with 11 bases between. The CDR3 is 15 amino acids. Germline CDR1 reads LNHDA; CDR2 reads SQIVND (reference sequence). This chain's CDR3 is CASSIGGTHYNEQFF. The CDR3 DNA reads TGTGCCAGTAGTATAGGTGGGACACATTACAATGAGCAGTTCTTC.

V is TRBV7-9 and J is TRBJ2-3, with D perhaps matching TRBD1 (6 bases). There are 19 residues in the CDR3. The germline V and J ends were trimmed by 8 bases and 4 bases, with 31 bases remaining between them. The germline CDR1 and CDR2 sequences are SEHNR and FQNEAQ (reference sequence). The CDR3 protein is CASGLGVLSGAAVPDTQYF. The CDR3 DNA is TGTGCCAGCGGGCTCGGGGTCTTATCAGGGGCCGCCGTTCCAGATACGCAGTATTTT.

J is TRBJ1-5 and V is TRBV7-9; D unclear. This CDR3 contains 13 residues. Trimming pared 1 base from V and 7 bases from J, leaving 8 bases between. From germline, CDR1 is SEHNR and CDR2 FQNEAQ (reference sequence). CDR3 protein: CASSLGGLQPQHF. CDR3 DNA: TGTGCCAGCAGCTTAGGTGGACTCCAGCCCCAGCATTTT.

The sample holds a few counts of this clone. V and J are TRBV15 and TRBJ2-2, with TRBD1 matching over 9 bases. The CDR3 runs 15 residues. CDR1 is LNHNV and CDR2 is YYDKDF in the germline V gene (reference sequence). The V segment lost 3 bases and the J segment 3 bases; nucleotides outside the gene matches: 2. Here the CDR3 DNA reads TGTGCCACCAGCAGGACAGGGGGACACACCGGGGAGCTGTTTTTT. It yields the protein CATSRTGGHTGELFF. The whole variable domain, filled in from reference TRBV15 and TRBJ2-2, reads DAMVIQNPRYQVTQFGKPVTLSCSQTLNHNVMYWYQQKSSQAPKLLFHYYDKDFNNEADTPDNFQSRRPNTSFCFLDIRSPGLGDTAMYLCATSRTGGHTGELFFGEGSRLTVL.